Described below is a single T cell receptor beta chain sequence and its context. The antigen remains undetermined. The sample comes from a study of OX40 agonist ivuxolimab in advanced cancers. Study background: In this cohort, patients received ivuxolimab, an agonistic anti-OX40 (CD134) antibody. Six ivuxolimab dose levels, 0.01 to 10 mg/kg, were given intravenously every 2 weeks. Study results and caveats: Relative to CD4+, CD8+ T cells held more expanded clones on average. Dosing at 0.1 to 3.0 mg/kg was accompanied by clonal expansion of CD4+ and CD8+ blood T cells by week 6.

Only in-frame clones appear in the TCRdb table, and some are missing; sequencing was by immunoSEQ multiplex PCR. Among 150,000 to 180,000 clones listed, under 95% were seen once. Trimming took 6 bases from V and 7 from J, leaving 22 bases between them. Germline CDR1 reads SGHDT; CDR2 reads YYEEEE. The CDR3 totals 15 residues. The sequence was collected from an adult with an advanced solid tumor such as melanoma, head and neck, liver or kidney cancer. Specimen: CD4+ or CD8+ T cells sorted from blood, collected in a trial of the OX40 agonist ivuxolimab. The chain has TRBV5-6 and TRBJ2-5, with D perhaps assigned TRBD1 or TRBD2 (5 bases each). DNA for the CDR3: TGTGCCAGCAACCTCGATGGGGGATCCTATGGGACCCAGTACTTC. Translation: CASNLDGGSYGTQYF. Variable domain in full (rest from reference TRBV5-6 and TRBJ2-5): DAGVTQSPTHLIKTRGQQVTLRCSPKSGHDTVSWYQQALGQGPQFIFQYYEEEERQRGNFPDRFSGHQFPNYSSELNVNALLLGDSALYLCASNLDGGSYGTQYFGPGTRLLVL.